Below, 10 T cell receptor beta chains from the same sample are listed, as sequenced in a study of radiotherapy plus CTLA-4 blockade in lung cancer. The data were produced by immunoSEQ multiplex PCR, yet TCRdb's version contains in-frame clones alone and is incomplete. The table lists about 45,000 clones, roughly 63% of them singletons. Sequencing used peripheral blood, obtained from a patient treated with radiotherapy plus ipilimumab. These receptors all come from a human donor with non-small cell lung cancer who had a partial response to radiotherapy plus ipilimumab.

The sample holds many counts of this clone. The V gene is TRBV7-2, the J gene TRBJ1-2; weak D call: TRBD1 (6 bases). The CDR3 has 14 amino acids. Germline V gene lookup returns CDR1 SGHTA and CDR2 FQGNSA. Trimming shortened V by 4 bases and J by 8 bases, and 17 bases separated the two germline ends. The CDR3: CASSSRGNPEGYTF. As DNA, the CDR3 is TGTGCCAGCAGCTCGAGGGGGAACCCCGAGGGCTACACCTTC.

The chain employs TRBV27 and TRBJ1-2; D not certain. There are 16 residues in the CDR3. Trimming took 6 bases from V and 5 from J, leaving 22 bases between them. Germline assignment: CDR1 MNHEY and CDR2 SMNVEV (reference sequence). CDR3 DNA sequence: TGTGCCAGCAGCCCCTCCAGCGGCCCGATGGGGTATGGCTACACCTTC. Its translation: CASSPSSGPMGYGYTF.

The chain links TRBV6-4 to TRBJ2-2, with D maybe TRBD2 (6 bases). Deletions cut 6 bases from V and 5 bases from J, with 13 bases between. CDR1 and CDR2 (germline): MRHNA, SNTAGT. CDR3 length: 14 amino acids. The CDR3 here is CASSDRDFTGELFF. The CDR3 DNA sequence: TGTGCCAGCAGCGACCGGGACTTTACCGGGGAGCTGTTTTTT.

The CDR3 spells CSARSGNGYTF. DNA of the CDR3: TGCAGTGCTAGGTCGGGGAATGGCTACACCTTC. The chain is built from TRBV20-1 and TRBJ1-2; no firm D call. Per the germline V gene, CDR1 is DFQATT and CDR2 is SNEGSKA (reference sequence). Trimming took off 3 bases at V and 6 bases at J, with 8 bases between the two ends. The CDR3 runs 11 residues.

This clone was counted a few times. V usage is TRBV10-2 and J usage is TRBJ1-5; D unclear. The CDR3 consists of 13 residues. CDR1 is WSHSY, CDR2 SAAADI, per germline. V was pared by 0 bases and J by 6 bases, with 6 bases between. This CDR3 is CASSESESQPQHF. Here the CDR3 DNA reads TGCGCCAGCAGTGAGTCGGAGAGTCAGCCCCAGCATTTT.

In this sample, this clone turned up a few times. The V and J genes are TRBV6-5 and TRBJ1-5, with TRBD1 matching over 12 bases. This CDR3 region has 15 residues. V shed 5 bases, J shed 5 bases, and the junction held 4 bases outside the gene matches. Germline V gene lookup returns CDR1 MNHEY and CDR2 SVGAGI. CDR3 protein: CASSTGTGGYQPQHF. DNA for the CDR3: TGTGCCAGCAGTACCGGGACAGGGGGCTATCAGCCCCAGCATTTT.

This rearrangement joins TRBV6-1 to TRBJ2-7; D is unresolved. The CDR3 sequence is 13 residues long. With 7 bases removed from V and 2 bases from J, the gap between germline ends came to 12 bases. The germline CDR1 and CDR2 sequences are MNHNS and SASEGT. This CDR3 reads CASTSPSAYEQYF. DNA for the CDR3: TGTGCCAGCACTTCACCGTCGGCCTACGAGCAGTACTTC.

Ten or more counts support this clone. The chain has TRBV25-1 and TRBJ1-3; D not resolved. The V and J ends lost 6 bases and 1 base respectively, with 10 bases between them. The germline V gene has CDR1 MGHDK and CDR2 SYGVNS. The CDR3 runs to 14 residues. CDR3 sequence: CASSEERSGNTIYF. DNA for the CDR3: TGTGCCAGCAGCGAAGAGAGGTCTGGAAACACCATATATTTT. Filled out from reference TRBV25-1 and TRBJ1-3, the complete variable domain reads EADIYQTPRYLVIGTGKKITLECSQTMGHDKMYWYQQDPGMELHLIHYSYGVNSTEKGDLSSESTVSRIRTEHFPLTLESARPSHTSQYLCASSEERSGNTIYFGEGSWLTVV.

The rearrangement joins TRBV30 to TRBJ2-3; 13 bases fit TRBD2. The V segment lost 0 bases and the J segment 8 bases; nucleotides outside the gene matches: 8. CDR3 size: 16 residues. Germline CDR1 GTSNPN, CDR2 SVGIG (reference sequence). The CDR3 bases are TGTGCCTGGAGTGTATGGACTAGCGGGAGAGGGGGTACGCAGTATTTT. Translating it yields CAWSVWTSGRGGTQYF.

This clone has more than one count but fewer than ten. This chain joins TRBV7-9 and TRBJ2-7; 9 nucleotides match TRBD1. V lost 4 bases to trimming and J lost 5 bases; unmatched junction nucleotides: 9. Germline CDR1 reads SEHNR; CDR2 reads FQNEAQ (reference sequence). The CDR3 is made up of 15 amino acids. In DNA form, the CDR3 reads TGTGCCAGCAGCTACCTCCGGGACAGGGAGCACGAGCAGTACTTC. It yields the protein CASSYLRDREHEQYF. Complete variable domain (other parts from reference TRBV7-9 and TRBJ2-7): DTGVSQNPRHKITKRGQNVTFRCDPISEHNRLYWYRQTLGQGPEFLTYFQNEAQLEKSRLLSDRFSAERPKGSFSTLEIQRTEQGDSAMYLCASSYLRDREHEQYFGPGTRLTVT.